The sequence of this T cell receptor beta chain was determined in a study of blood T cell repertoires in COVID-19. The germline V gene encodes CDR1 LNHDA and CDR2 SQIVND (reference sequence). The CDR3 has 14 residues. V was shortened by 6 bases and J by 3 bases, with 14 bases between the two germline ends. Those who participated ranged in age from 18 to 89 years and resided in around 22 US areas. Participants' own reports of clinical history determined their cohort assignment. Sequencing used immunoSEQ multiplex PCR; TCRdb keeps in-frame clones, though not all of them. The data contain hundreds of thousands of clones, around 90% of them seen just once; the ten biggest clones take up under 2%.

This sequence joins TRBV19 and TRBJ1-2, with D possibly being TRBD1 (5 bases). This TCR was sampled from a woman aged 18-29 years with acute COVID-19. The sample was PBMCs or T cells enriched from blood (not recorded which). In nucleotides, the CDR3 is TGTGCCAGTAGCCATATAGACAGATACTATGGCTACACCTTC. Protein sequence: CASSHIDRYYGYTF.